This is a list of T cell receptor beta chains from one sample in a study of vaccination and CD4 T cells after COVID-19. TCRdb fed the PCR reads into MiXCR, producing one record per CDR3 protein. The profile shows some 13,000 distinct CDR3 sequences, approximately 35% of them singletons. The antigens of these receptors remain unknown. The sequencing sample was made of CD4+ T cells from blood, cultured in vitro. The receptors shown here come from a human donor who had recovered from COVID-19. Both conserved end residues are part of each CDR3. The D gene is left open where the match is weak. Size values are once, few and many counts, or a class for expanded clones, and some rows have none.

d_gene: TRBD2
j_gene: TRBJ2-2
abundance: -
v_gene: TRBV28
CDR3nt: TGTGCCAGCAAAGCGGGAGGGCCCACCGGGGAGCTGTTTTTT
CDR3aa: CASKAGGPTGELFF

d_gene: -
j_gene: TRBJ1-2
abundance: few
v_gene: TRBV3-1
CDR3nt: TGTGCCAGCAGCCAAGCAGTGTCCTACTATGGCTACACCTTC
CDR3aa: CASSQAVSYYGYTF

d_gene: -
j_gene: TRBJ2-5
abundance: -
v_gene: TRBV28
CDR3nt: TGTGCCAGCAGTTTGGCCCCACCGGGGCAGGGCGTCCGGGAGACCCAGTACTTC
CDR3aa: CASSLAPPGQGVRETQYF

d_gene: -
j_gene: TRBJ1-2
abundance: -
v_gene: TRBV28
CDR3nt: TGTGCCAGCAGTGACAGTTTTTATGGCTACACCTTC
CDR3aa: CASSDSFYGYTF

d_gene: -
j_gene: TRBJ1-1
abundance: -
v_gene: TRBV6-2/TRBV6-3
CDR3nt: TGTGCCAGCAGTTACTCGGGCGGACAGCATAACACTGAAGCTTTCTTT
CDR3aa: CASSYSGGQHNTEAFF

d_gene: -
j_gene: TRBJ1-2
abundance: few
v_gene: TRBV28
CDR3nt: TGTGCCAGCAGTTTTGCTGGGACCTACTATGGCTACACCTTC
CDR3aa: CASSFAGTYYGYTF

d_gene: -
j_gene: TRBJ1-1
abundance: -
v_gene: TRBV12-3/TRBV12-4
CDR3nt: TGTGCCAGCAGTTTAGCAGGGGACACTGAAGCTTTCTTT
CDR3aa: CASSLAGDTEAFF

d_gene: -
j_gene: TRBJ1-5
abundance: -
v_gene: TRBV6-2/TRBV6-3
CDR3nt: TGTGCCAGCAGTTACTCTGGGGGGGGCAATCAGCCCCAGCATTTT
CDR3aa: CASSYSGGGNQPQHF

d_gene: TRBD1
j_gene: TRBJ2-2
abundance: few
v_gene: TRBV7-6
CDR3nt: TGTGCCAGCAGGGAGGGCAGGGGGCGTACCGGGGAGCTGTTTTTT
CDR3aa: CASREGRGRTGELFF

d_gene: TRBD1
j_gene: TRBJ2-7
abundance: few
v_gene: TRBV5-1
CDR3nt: TGCGCCAGCAGCTTGTTTCCCCCCGGGACAGGTTCGACCTACGAGCAGTACTTC
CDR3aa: CASSLFPPGTGSTYEQYF

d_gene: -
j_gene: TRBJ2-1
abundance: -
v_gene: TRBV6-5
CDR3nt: TGTGCCAGCAGTTGGAGGGGGTTTGGGTACAATGAGCAGTTCTTC
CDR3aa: CASSWRGFGYNEQFF

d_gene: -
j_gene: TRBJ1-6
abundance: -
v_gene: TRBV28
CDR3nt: TGTGCCAGCAGCCCCGGGACCTTTGTTTCACCCCTCCACTTT
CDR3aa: CASSPGTFVSPLHF

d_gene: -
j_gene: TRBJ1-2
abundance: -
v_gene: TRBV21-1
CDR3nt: TGTGCCAGCAGCAAAAGTTACAATCGACAGGGGGCGGACTATGGCTACACCTTC
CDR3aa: CASSKSYNRQGADYGYTF

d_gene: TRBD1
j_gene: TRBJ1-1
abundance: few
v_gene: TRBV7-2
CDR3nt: TGTGCCAGCAGGTGGGGACAGGGTGAAGTTTTGGACACTGAAGCTTTCTTT
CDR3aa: CASRWGQGEVLDTEAFF

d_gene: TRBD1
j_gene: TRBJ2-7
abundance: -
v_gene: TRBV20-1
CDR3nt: TGCAGCTCGGACGCGGGACAGGGGACCAGCGAGCAGTACTTC
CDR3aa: CSSDAGQGTSEQYF

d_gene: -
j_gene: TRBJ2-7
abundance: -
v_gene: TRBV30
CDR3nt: TGTGCCTGGAGTAGGACTTACGAGCAGTACTTC
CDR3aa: CAWSRTYEQYF

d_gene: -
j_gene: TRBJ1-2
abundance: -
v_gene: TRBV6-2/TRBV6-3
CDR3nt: TGTGCCAGCAGTTACTCTCCAGGCCCCTTGGGAGGCTACACCTTC
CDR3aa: CASSYSPGPLGGYTF

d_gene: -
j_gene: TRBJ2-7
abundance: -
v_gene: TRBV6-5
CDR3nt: TGTGCCAGCAGTTTCCGGGACTCATCCTACGAGCAGTACTTC
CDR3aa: CASSFRDSSYEQYF

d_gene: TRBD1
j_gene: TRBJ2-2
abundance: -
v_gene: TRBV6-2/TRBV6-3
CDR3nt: TGTGCCAGCAGAAGAACCGGGCAGGGGGCCGGGGAGCTGTTTTTT
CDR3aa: CASRRTGQGAGELFF

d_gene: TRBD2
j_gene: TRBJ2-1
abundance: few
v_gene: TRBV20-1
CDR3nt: TGCAGTGCACCGGGACTAGCCGCAGGAGGGGAGCAGTTCTTC
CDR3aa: CSAPGLAAGGEQFF

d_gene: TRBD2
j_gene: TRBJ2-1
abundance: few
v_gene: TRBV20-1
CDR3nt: TGCAGTGCTAGTAGCGCGGGAGTCTCCTACAATGAGCAGTTCTTC
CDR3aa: CSASSAGVSYNEQFF

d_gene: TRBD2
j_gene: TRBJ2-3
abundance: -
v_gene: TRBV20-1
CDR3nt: TGCAGTGCTACTAAAATACTAGCGGATACGCAGTATTTT
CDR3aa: CSATKILADTQYF

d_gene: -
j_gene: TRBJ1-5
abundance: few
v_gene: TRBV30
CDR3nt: TGTGCCTGGAGTGTAACCGGGGATCAGCCCCAGCATTTT
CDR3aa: CAWSVTGDQPQHF

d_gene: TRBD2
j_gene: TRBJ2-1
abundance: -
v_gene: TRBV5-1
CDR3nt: TGCGCCAGCAGCCTGCTAGCGGGACACCGTTACAATGAGCAGTTCTTC
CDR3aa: CASSLLAGHRYNEQFF

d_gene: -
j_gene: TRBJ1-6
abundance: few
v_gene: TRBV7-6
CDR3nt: TGTGCCAGCAGCTTAGCGGGGGTAGTATCACCCCTCCACTTT
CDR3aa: CASSLAGVVSPLHF

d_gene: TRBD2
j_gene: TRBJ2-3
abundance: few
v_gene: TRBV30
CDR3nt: TGTGCCTGGGAATCCGGGACTAGCGGAGATACGCAGTATTTT
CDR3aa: CAWESGTSGDTQYF

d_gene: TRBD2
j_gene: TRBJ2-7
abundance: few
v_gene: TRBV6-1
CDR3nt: TGTGCCAGCAATAGCGGGAGTTCCTACGAGCAGTACTTC
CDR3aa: CASNSGSSYEQYF

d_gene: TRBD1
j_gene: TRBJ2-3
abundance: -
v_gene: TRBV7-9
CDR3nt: TGTGCCAGCAGCTCGGACAGGGGCCCTGTCGGCCAGCAGTATTTT
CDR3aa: CASSSDRGPVGQQYF

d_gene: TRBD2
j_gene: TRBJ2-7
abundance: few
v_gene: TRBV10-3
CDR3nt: TGTGCCATCGGATCCCCCAGGGAGGGAATTAGACCCTACGAGCAGTACTTC
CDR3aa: CAIGSPREGIRPYEQYF

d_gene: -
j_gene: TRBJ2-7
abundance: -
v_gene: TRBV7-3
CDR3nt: TGTGCCAGCAGCTCCAACCCCCCCTACGAGCAGTACTTC
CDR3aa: CASSSNPPYEQYF

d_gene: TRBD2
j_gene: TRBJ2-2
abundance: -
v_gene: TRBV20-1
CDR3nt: TGCAGTGCTAGAGCTCCTAGCGGGAGTAATGTGAACACCGGGGAGCTGTTTTTT
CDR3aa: CSARAPSGSNVNTGELFF

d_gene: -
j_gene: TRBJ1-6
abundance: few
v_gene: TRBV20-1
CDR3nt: TGCAGTGCTAGAGGTGGGGAGGTTGCTAATTCACCCCTCCACTTT
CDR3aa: CSARGGEVANSPLHF

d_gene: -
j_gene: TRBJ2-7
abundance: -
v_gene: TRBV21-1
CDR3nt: TGTGCCAGCAGCACTTTAGCGGAAATGCCCTACGAGCAGTACTTC
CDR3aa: CASSTLAEMPYEQYF

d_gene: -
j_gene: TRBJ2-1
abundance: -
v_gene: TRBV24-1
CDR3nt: TGTGCCACCAGTGATTTGCAAGGGCGTGGACAGTGGGGTGAGCAGTTCTTC
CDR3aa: CATSDLQGRGQWGEQFF

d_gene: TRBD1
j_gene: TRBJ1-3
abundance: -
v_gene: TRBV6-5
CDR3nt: TGTGCCAGCAGTTTAGGGGGCGAAGGAAACACCATATATTTT
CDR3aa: CASSLGGEGNTIYF

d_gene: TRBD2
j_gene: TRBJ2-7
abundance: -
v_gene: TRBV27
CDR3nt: TGTGCCAGCAGTCACCTCGGACTAGCGGGAATTCAAAGGAGGTACGAGCAGTACTTC
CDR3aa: CASSHLGLAGIQRRYEQYF

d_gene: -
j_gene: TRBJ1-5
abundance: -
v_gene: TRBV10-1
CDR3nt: TGCGCCAGCAGTGAGAATAGCAATCAGCCCCAGCATTTT
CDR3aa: CASSENSNQPQHF

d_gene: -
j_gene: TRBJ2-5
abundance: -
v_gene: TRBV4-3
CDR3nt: TGCGCCAGCAGCCAAGAGGAAAGCCAAGAGACCCAGTACTTC
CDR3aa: CASSQEESQETQYF

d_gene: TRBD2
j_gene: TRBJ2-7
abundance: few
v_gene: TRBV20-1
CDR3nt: TGCAGTGCTAGAGATCCCTCAGGGACTAGCGTCCACTACGAGCAGTACTTC
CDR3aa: CSARDPSGTSVHYEQYF

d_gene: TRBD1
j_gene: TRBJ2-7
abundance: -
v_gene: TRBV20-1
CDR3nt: TGCAGTGCTAGTGGACAGGGCAACGAGCAGTACTTC
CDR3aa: CSASGQGNEQYF

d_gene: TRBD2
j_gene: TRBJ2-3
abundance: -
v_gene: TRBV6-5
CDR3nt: TGTGCCAGCAGTTACTCGAAGGGACTAGCGCGCACAGATACGCAGTATTTT
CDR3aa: CASSYSKGLARTDTQYF

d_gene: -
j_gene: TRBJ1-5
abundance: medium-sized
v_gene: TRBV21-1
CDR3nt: TGTGCCAGCAGCTGTAACCGGTGGCTAGACAATCAGCCCCAGCATTTT
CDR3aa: CASSCNRWLDNQPQHF

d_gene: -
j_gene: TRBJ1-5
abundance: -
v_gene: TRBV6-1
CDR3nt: TGTGCAAGCCGCGGACAGACCCATAGCAATCAGCCCCAGCATTTT
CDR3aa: CASRGQTHSNQPQHF

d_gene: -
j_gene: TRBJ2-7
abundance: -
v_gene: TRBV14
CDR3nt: TGTGCCAGCAGCCAATTGCGGGGGCAGTTAGGCGAGCAGTACTTC
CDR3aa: CASSQLRGQLGEQYF

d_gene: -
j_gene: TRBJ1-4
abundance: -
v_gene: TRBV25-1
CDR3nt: TGTGCCAGCAGTGAATACGTGGACAAACTGTTTTTT
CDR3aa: CASSEYVDKLFF

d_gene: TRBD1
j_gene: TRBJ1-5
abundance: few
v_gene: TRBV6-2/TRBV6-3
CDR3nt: TGTGCCAGCATCCCAGGACAGGGGGCGAATCAGCCCCAGCATTTT
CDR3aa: CASIPGQGANQPQHF

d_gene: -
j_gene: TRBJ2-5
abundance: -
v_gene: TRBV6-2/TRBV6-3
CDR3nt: TGTGCCAGCAGTTACTCGAGGGACTTAGTACGAGAGACCCAGTACTTC
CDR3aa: CASSYSRDLVRETQYF

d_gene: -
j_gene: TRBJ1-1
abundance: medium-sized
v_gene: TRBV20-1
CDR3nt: TGCAGTGGCCGGGAGGGGAACACTGAAGCTTTCTTT
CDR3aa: CSGREGNTEAFF

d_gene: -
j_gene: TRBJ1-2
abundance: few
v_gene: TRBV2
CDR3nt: TGTGCCAGCAGTGTTGGACAGCAGAAGTATGGCTACACCTTC
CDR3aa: CASSVGQQKYGYTF

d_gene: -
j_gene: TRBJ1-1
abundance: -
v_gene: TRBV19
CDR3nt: TGTGCCAGTAGTCGCACAGGGTTATATACTGAAGCTTTCTTT
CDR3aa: CASSRTGLYTEAFF

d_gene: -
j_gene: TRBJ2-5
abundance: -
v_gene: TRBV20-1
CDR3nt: TGCAGTGGGAAGCGAGGTGGCAGGGTTGAGACCCAGTACTTC
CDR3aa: CSGKRGGRVETQYF

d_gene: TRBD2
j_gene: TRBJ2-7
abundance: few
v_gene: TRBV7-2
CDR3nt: TGTGCCAGCAGCCGAAATAGCGGGCCCCGAGCCTACGAGCAGTACTTC
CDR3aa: CASSRNSGPRAYEQYF

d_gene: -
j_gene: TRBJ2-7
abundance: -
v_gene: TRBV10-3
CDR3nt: TGTGCCATCAGTGAGCCGCAGGGATTCTCCTACGAGCAGTACTTC
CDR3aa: CAISEPQGFSYEQYF